Each of the 8 T cell receptor beta chains below was sequenced from the same sample in a study of pediatric ulcerative colitis. Sequencing used immunoSEQ multiplex PCR; TCRdb keeps in-frame clones, though not all of them. Of 30,000 or so clones listed, 81% are singletons. Rectal tissue came from one to two pinch biopsies taken at colonoscopy. Sequencing used gut tissue. These receptors were taken from a boy aged 10-17 years with mild ulcerative colitis.

This clone was counted once. The CDR3 DNA reads as TGTGCCAGCAGCTCAGGGGATGGCTACACCTTC. This codes for CASSSGDGYTF. The chain carries TRBV7-9 and TRBJ1-2; D is perhaps TRBD1 (6 bases). The V gene lost 4 bases and the J gene lost 6 bases, with 6 bases spanning the gap. CDR3 length equals 11 residues. Germline V CDR1 and CDR2: SEHNR, FQNEAQ (reference sequence).

This clone was recorded a few times. The chain links TRBV2 to TRBJ1-5, with 8 bases aligning to TRBD1. V shed 8 bases and J 7 bases; nucleotides not matched to a gene: 13. Germline V lookup: CDR1 SNHLY, CDR2 FYNNEI. CDR3 length: 15 residues. CDR3 sequence reads: CASGGGTGGSQPQHF. CDR3 in DNA: TGTGCCAGCGGCGGGGGGACAGGAGGGAGCCAGCCCCAGCATTTT.

The rearrangement uses TRBV18 and TRBJ2-5; 12 bases map to TRBD1. Germline V gives CDR1 KGHSH, CDR2 LQKENI. Losses at the gene ends were 6 bases for V and 5 bases for J; bases not matched to a gene: 7. The CDR3 sequence is 15 residues long. Written as DNA, the CDR3 is TGTGCCAGCTCCGCCGGGACAGGGGGCGCCGAGACCCAGTACTTC. It specifies CASSAGTGGAETQYF.

V usage is TRBV5-4 and J usage is TRBJ1-4; D ambiguous. The germline CDR1 and CDR2 sequences are SGHNT and YYREEE (reference sequence). The CDR3 has 12 amino acids. With 2 bases removed from V and 7 bases from J, the gap between germline ends came to 6 bases. The CDR3 sequence: CASSFQSEKLFF. The CDR3 DNA sequence: TGTGCCAGCAGCTTTCAAAGTGAAAAACTGTTTTTT.

For the CDR3, the DNA is TGCGCCAGCAGTCAATTGGCGGCAGGTGGTGGGGGCTACACCTTC. Translating gives CASSQLAAGGGGYTF. V usage is TRBV23-1 and J usage is TRBJ1-2, with D unclear. TRBV23-1 is classed as an ORF, of uncertain function. Deletions cut 1 base from V and 8 bases from J, with 17 bases between. This CDR3 is 15 amino acids long.

V and J are TRBV30 and TRBJ1-5, with a possible D match to TRBD1 (5 bases). This CDR3 comprises 13 residues. Looked up from germline, CDR1 is GTSNPN and CDR2 is SVGIG (reference sequence). The ends were cut back, 5 bases at V and 3 bases at J, with 11 bases in the middle. The CDR3 DNA reads as TGTGCCTGGGCCGCAGGGAACAATCAGCCCCAGCATTTT. Protein product: CAWAAGNNQPQHF. Full variable domain (rest looked up from reference TRBV30 and TRBJ1-5): SQTIHQWPATLVQPVGSPLSLECTVEGTSNPNLYWYRQAAGRGLQLLFYSVGIGQISSEVPQNLSASRPQDRQFILSSKKLLLSDSGFYLCAWAAGNNQPQHFGDGTRLSIL.

The chain is built from TRBV18 and TRBJ2-2, with TRBD1 identical over 10 bases. With 2 bases clipped from V and 7 bases from J, the junction kept 10 bases outside the gene matches. There are 17 residues in the CDR3. The germline V gene has CDR1 KGHSH and CDR2 LQKENI. The CDR3 bases are TGTGCCAGCTCACCATGGGAGACAGGGGGCACCGGCGGGGAGCTGTTTTTT. Its translation is CASSPWETGGTGGELFF. Drawing the rest from reference TRBV18 and TRBJ2-2, the complete variable domain is NAGVMQNPRHLVRRRGQEARLRCSPMKGHSHVYWYRQLPEEGLKFMVYLQKENIIDESGMPKERFSAEFPKEGPSILRIQQVVRGDSAAYFCASSPWETGGTGGELFFGEGSRLTVL.

The V call is TRBV7-8, the J call TRBJ2-1; 14 positions agree with TRBD2. The CDR3 is made up of 18 amino acids. Germline V gene data show CDR1 as SGHVS and CDR2 as FQNEAQ. Trimming removed 2 bases from V and 7 bases from J; junction bases left unmatched: 10. The CDR3 loop is CASSLLGTSGRSPNEQFF. The CDR3 bases are TGTGCCAGCAGCTTACTTGGGACTAGCGGGAGAAGCCCTAATGAGCAGTTCTTC.